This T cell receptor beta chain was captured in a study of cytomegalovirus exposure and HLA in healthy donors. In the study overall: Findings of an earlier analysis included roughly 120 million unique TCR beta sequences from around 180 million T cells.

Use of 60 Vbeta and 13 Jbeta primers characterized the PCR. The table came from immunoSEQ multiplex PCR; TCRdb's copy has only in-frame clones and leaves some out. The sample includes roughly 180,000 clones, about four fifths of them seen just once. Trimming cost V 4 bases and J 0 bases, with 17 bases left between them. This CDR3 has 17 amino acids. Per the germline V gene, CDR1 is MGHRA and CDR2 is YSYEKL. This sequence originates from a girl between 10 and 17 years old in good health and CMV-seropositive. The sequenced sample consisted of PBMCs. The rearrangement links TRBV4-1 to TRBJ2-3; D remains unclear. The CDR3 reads CASSPRREVPSTDTQYF. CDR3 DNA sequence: TGCGCCAGCAGCCCCCGCCGCGAGGTACCAAGCACAGATACGCAGTATTTT.